The rows below give T cell receptor beta chains drawn from one sample of a study of blood T cell repertoires in COVID-19. Data came from immunoSEQ multiplex PCR; TCRdb stores just in-frame clones and leaves some out. The table shows about 77,000 clones, with approximately 80% occurring only once. Sequencing was performed on peripheral blood. All receptors derive from a woman aged 65 to 85 with acute or convalescent COVID-19. The CDR3 runs from the conserved cysteine through the conserved F or W. The D gene is left open where the match is weak. The size entry is marked missing in some rows and otherwise reads once, few, many or a size class.

V gene	CDR3 length	D gene	clone size	J gene	CDR3 DNA	CDR3 protein
TRBV5-6	14	NA	NA	TRBJ1-3	TGTGCCAGCAGCCCCGACGGCTCGGGTAACACCATATATTTT	CASSPDGSGNTIYF
TRBV6-5	12	NA	NA	TRBJ1-3	TGTGCCAGCAGCCCCCCCCGTGACACCATATATTTT	CASSPPRDTIYF
TRBV10-2	13	TRBD2	NA	TRBJ2-3	TGCGCCTCCCGGACTAGCAACACAGATACGCAGTATTTT	CASRTSNTDTQYF
TRBV7-3	14	TRBD2	NA	TRBJ2-2	TGTGCCAGCAGCTTTGCTAGCGGCACCGGGGAGCTGTTTTTT	CASSFASGTGELFF
TRBV9	13	NA	NA	TRBJ2-2	TGTGCCAGCAGCGTAGGGGCCTCCGGGGAGCTGTTTTTT	CASSVGASGELFF
TRBV15	15	NA	NA	TRBJ1-2	TGTGCCACCAGCAGAGATTCTCAGGGGCCCTATGGCTACACCTTC	CATSRDSQGPYGYTF
TRBV14	14	NA	NA	TRBJ1-2	TGTGCCAGCAGCCAAGAGCAGGGGACCTATGGCTACACCTTC	CASSQEQGTYGYTF
TRBV5-1	15	NA	once	TRBJ2-3	TGCGCCAGCAGCCTGAGCCTGTCTAGCACAGATACGCAGTATTTT	CASSLSLSSTDTQYF
TRBV3-1/TRBV3-2	16	NA	NA	TRBJ1-1	TGTGCCAGCAGCCAAGATTTTCCGAGGGCTTGGACTGAAGCTTTCTTT	CASSQDFPRAWTEAFF
TRBV18	14	TRBD1	NA	TRBJ1-1	TGTGCCAGCTCACCACTTTCACAGGGGGTTGAAGCTTTCTTT	CASSPLSQGVEAFF
TRBV12-3/TRBV12-4	12	NA	NA	TRBJ1-3	TGTGCCAGCAGGCGCTCTGGAAACACCATATATTTT	CASRRSGNTIYF
TRBV12-3/TRBV12-4	13	NA	NA	TRBJ2-7	TGTGCCAGCAGTCGACAGGTACCCTACGAGCAGTACTTC	CASSRQVPYEQYF
TRBV4-2	15	TRBD1	NA	TRBJ1-2	TGTGCCAGCAGCCAAACCTGGGACAGGGCAGGCGGCTACACCTTC	CASSQTWDRAGGYTF
TRBV3-1/TRBV3-2	14	NA	few	TRBJ2-3	TGTGCCAGCAGCCGGGACTCCACCTTCACATCGCAGTATTTT	CASSRDSTFTSQYF
TRBV19	15	NA	NA	TRBJ1-2	TGTGCCAGCGCGGGACCTCTCTCAACCGGCTATGGCTACACCTTC	CASAGPLSTGYGYTF
TRBV24-1	15	TRBD2	NA	TRBJ2-1	TGTGCCACCAGCCCTGCGGGGGGCCTAAACAATGAGCAGTTCTTC	CATSPAGGLNNEQFF
TRBV4-3	15	NA	NA	TRBJ2-1	TGCGCCAGCAGCGGTCCGGGACTCGAAGACAATGAGCAGTTCTTC	CASSGPGLEDNEQFF
TRBV5-5	17	TRBD1	NA	TRBJ2-3	TGTGCCAGCAGCCCGAGTCCCGGGACAGGGATCACAGATACGCAGTATTTT	CASSPSPGTGITDTQYF
TRBV11-3	16	TRBD2	NA	TRBJ2-5	TGTGCCAGCAGCTTAGACGGCGGGGGGACTCAAGAGACCCAGTACTTC	CASSLDGGGTQETQYF
TRBV7-2	16	NA	NA	TRBJ2-3	TGTGCCAGCAGCCCTGGCGCGGGCCCTGGCACAGATACGCAGTATTTT	CASSPGAGPGTDTQYF
TRBV3-1/TRBV3-2	15	TRBD1	once	TRBJ2-7	TGTGCCAGCAGCCACCGGGGACAGGGGGCCTACGAGCAGTACTTC	CASSHRGQGAYEQYF
TRBV4-2	13	NA	NA	TRBJ1-1	TGTGCCAGCAGCCAAGGTAGGGGCCGTGAAGCTTTCTTT	CASSQGRGREAFF
TRBV7-3	15	NA	NA	TRBJ2-2	TGTGCCAGCAGCTTAGTCGGGGTTAACACCGGGGAGCTGTTTTTT	CASSLVGVNTGELFF
TRBV5-8	12	TRBD1	NA	TRBJ1-1	TGTGCCAGCAGCTTGGGACAGGGGGTCGCTTTCTTT	CASSLGQGVAFF